Sequencing of this T cell receptor (beta chain) was carried out in a study of technical replicates of blood from several donors. Sequencing was performed with immunoSEQ multiplex PCR; in TCRdb, only in-frame clones are kept and a portion is missing. The data show 84,000 or so clones, with roughly 93% seen just once and less than 0.3% held by the top ten. The V segment lost 5 bases and the J segment 8 bases; nucleotides outside the gene matches: 4. CDR3 length equals 12 residues. CDR1 is MNHEY, CDR2 SMNVEV, per germline (reference sequence). The chain carries TRBV27 and TRBJ2-3; 7 positions match TRBD2. Sequencing was carried out using T cells isolated from PBMCs. This TCR derives from a human donor in good health. In DNA form, the CDR3 reads TGTGCCAGCAGTGCTGGGGGGGTTACGCAGTATTTT. Its protein product is CASSAGGVTQYF.